This TCR beta chain was recovered during a study of response to subunit inactivated influenza vaccine. Study findings and constraints: The authors suggested that few new T cells are recruited per seasonal influenza vaccination.

In its sample, this clonotype is medium-sized. Antigen: not known. This CDR3 comprises 16 residues. Germline assignment: CDR1 SGHTA and CDR2 FQGNSA. V was clipped by 4 bases and J by 7 bases; unmatched bases: 10. TCRdb processed the RT-PCR reads anew with MiXCR; each CDR3 protein has one entry. The repertoire holds 450,000 to 500,000 distinct CDR3 sequences, with over 9.5% as singletons. The TCR comes from a man in his forties or fifties who received an inactivated influenza vaccine. The V gene is TRBV7-2, the J gene TRBJ2-1; TRBD1 matches 10 bases. The sample here was PBMCs from blood, taken 45 days after vaccination. The chain's CDR3 is CASSSAWTGGYNEQFF. The CDR3, as DNA: TGTGCCAGCAGCTCCGCCTGGACAGGGGGGTATAATGAGCAGTTCTTC.